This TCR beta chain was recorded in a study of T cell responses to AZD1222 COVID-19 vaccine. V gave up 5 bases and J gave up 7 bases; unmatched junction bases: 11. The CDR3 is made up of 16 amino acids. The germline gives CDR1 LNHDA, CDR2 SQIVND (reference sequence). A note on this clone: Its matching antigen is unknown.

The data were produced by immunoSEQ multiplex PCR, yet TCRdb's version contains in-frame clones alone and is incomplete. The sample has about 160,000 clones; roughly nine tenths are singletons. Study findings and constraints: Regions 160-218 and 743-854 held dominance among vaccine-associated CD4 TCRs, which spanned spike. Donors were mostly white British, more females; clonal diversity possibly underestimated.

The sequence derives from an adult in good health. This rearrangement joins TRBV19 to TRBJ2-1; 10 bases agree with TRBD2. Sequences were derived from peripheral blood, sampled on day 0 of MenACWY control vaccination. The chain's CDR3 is CASSSPGLALGNEQFF. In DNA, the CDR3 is TGTGCCAGTAGTTCTCCGGGACTAGCGTTGGGGAATGAGCAGTTCTTC.